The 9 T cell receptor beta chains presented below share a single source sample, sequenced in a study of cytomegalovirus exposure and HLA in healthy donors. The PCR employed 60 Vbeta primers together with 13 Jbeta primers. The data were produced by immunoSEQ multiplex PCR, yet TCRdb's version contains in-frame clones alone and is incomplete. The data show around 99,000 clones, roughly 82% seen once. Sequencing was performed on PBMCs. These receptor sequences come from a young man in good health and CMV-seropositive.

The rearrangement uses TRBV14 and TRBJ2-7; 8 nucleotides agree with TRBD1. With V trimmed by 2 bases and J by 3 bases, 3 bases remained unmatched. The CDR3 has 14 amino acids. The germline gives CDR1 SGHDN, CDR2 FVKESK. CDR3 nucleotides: TGTGCCAGCAGCCAAAGACAGGGGCGCTACGAGCAGTACTTC. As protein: CASSQRQGRYEQYF.

The CDR3 is CASSPAGQSNYGYTF. CDR3 sequence (DNA): TGTGCCAGCTCACCGGCGGGGCAGTCTAACTATGGCTACACCTTC. The chain employs TRBV18 and TRBJ1-2; D is possibly TRBD1 (5 bases). V dropped 3 bases and J dropped 0 bases, with 11 bases sitting between them. The germline gives CDR1 KGHSH, CDR2 LQKENI. The CDR3 extends over 15 amino acids.

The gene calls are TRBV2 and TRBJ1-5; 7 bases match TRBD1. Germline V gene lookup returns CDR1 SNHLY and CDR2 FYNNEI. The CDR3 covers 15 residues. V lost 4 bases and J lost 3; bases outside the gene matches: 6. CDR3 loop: CASSVLGTDNQPQHF. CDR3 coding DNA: TGTGCCAGCAGTGTACTAGGGACAGACAATCAGCCCCAGCATTTT.

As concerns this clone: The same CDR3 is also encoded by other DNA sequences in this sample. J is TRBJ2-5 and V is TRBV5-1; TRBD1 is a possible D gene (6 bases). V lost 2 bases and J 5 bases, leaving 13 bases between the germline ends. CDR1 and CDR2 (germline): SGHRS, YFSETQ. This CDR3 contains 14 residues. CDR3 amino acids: CASSFLTGQETQYF. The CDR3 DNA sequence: TGCGCCAGCAGCTTCTTGACAGGACAGGAGACCCAGTACTTC.

CDR3 sequence: CASSPTGGSNQPQHF. CDR3 in DNA: TGTGCCAGCAGTCCAACCGGAGGTAGCAATCAGCCCCAGCATTTT. The chain couples TRBV6-5 to TRBJ1-5; no reliable D call. Germline V gene sequence: CDR1 MNHEY, CDR2 SVGAGI. This CDR3 has 15 amino acids. V lost 5 bases and J lost 0, with 11 bases in between.

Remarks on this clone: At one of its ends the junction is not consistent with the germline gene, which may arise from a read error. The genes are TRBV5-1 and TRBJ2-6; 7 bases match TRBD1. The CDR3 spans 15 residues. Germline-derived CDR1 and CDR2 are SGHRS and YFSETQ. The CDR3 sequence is CASSLTGSGANGLTF. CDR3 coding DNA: TGCGCCAGCAGTCTGACAGGGTCTGGGGCCAACGGCCTGACTTTC.

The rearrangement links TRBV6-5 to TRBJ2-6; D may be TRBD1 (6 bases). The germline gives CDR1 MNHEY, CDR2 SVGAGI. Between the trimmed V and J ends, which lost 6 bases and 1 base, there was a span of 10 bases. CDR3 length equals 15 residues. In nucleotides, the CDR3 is TGTGCCAGCAGCCCTGGACAGTCTGGGGCCAACGTCCTGACTTTC. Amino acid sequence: CASSPGQSGANVLTF.

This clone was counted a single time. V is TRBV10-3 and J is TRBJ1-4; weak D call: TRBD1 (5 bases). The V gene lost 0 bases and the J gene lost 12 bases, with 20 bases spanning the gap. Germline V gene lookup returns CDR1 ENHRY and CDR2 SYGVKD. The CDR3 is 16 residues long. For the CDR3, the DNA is TGTGCCATCAGTGAGTCCGTATCAAGGGGAATTGGGGAACTGTTTTTT. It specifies CAISESVSRGIGELFF.

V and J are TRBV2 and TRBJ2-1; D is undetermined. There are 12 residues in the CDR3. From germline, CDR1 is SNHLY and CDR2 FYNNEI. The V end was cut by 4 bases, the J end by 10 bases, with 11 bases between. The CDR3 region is CASSGAPAEQFF. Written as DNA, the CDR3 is TGTGCCAGCAGTGGGGCCCCGGCCGAGCAGTTCTTC.